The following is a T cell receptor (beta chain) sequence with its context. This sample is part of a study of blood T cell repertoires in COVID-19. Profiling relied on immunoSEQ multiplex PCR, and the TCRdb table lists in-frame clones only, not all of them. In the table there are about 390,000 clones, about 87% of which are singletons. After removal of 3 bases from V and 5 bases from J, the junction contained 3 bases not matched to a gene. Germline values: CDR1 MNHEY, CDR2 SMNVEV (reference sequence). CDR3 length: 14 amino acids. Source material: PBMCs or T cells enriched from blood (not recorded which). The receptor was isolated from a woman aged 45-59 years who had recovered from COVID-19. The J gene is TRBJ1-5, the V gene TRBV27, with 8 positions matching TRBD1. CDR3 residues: CASSLAGGDQPQHF. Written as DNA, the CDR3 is TGTGCCAGCAGTTTGGCAGGGGGCGATCAGCCCCAGCATTTT.